This TCR beta chain was recorded in a study of radiotherapy plus CTLA-4 blockade in lung cancer. Study overall: Objective responses were recorded in 15% to 20% of patients, with disease control recorded in 25% to 40%.

Turning to this clone: Its antigen is undetermined.

General study points: Among reported predictors of response, early blood T cell clone dynamics with interferon-beta performed best. Following radiotherapy plus ipilimumab, tumor-derived TCR clones expanded in the blood.

The protocol was immunoSEQ multiplex PCR, while the TCRdb copy is restricted to in-frame clones and leaves out a portion. The table shows over 80,000 clones, with around 83% occurring only once. Germline V CDR1 and CDR2: SNHLY, FYNNEI. The ends were cut back, 10 bases at V and 0 bases at J, with 22 bases in the middle. CDR3 length equals 17 residues. Ipilimumab-mediated CTLA-4 blockade plus focal radiation was given to patients having chemo-refractory metastatic non-small-cell lung cancer. This chain connects TRBV2 to TRBJ2-1; D tentatively fits TRBD1 or TRBD2 (5 bases each). The sequence was obtained from a human donor with non-small cell lung cancer who had stable disease on radiotherapy plus ipilimumab. Material: peripheral blood, obtained from a patient treated with radiotherapy plus ipilimumab. The CDR3 region has the DNA TGTGCCACTGCAAGGGAAGGGACCACCAGCTCCTACAATGAGCAGTTCTTC. This translates into CATAREGTTSSYNEQFF. The variable domain in full, completed from reference TRBV2 and TRBJ2-1, reads EPEVTQTPSHQVTQMGQEVILRCVPISNHLYFYWYRQILGQKVEFLVSFYNNEISEKSEIFDDQFSVERPDGSNFTLKIRSTKLEDSAMYFCATAREGTTSSYNEQFFGPGTRLTVL.